Below are 13 T cell receptor beta chains sequenced from a single sample in a study of blood T cell repertoires in COVID-19. The data were produced by immunoSEQ multiplex PCR, yet TCRdb's version contains in-frame clones alone and is incomplete. The data contain approximately 220,000 clones, approximately 80% of them singletons. The sequencing input was peripheral blood. Every receptor here comes from a woman between 55 and 75 years old who had recovered from COVID-19.

V and J are TRBV30 and TRBJ1-2, with D possibly being TRBD1 (6 bases). There are 15 residues in the CDR3. V lost 5 bases and J lost 2, with 18 bases in between. From germline, CDR1 is GTSNPN and CDR2 SVGIG (reference sequence). CDR3 bases: TGTGCCTGGGCCCGGAGGACAGTAACAAACTATGGCTACACCTTC. Its protein is CAWARRTVTNYGYTF.

The rearrangement joins TRBV5-1 to TRBJ2-3; 8 bases agree with TRBD2. Germline CDR1 reads SGHRS; CDR2 reads YFSETQ. The CDR3 sequence is 16 residues long. Losses at the gene ends were 1 base for V and 3 bases for J; bases not matched to a gene: 7. CDR3 sequence (DNA): TGCGCCAGCAGCTTGACAAGCGGGAGCTATACAGATACGCAGTATTTT. The encoded protein is CASSLTSGSYTDTQYF.

The rearrangement links TRBV5-1 to TRBJ1-2, with TRBD1 as a possible D gene (5 bases). CDR1 SGHRS and CDR2 YFSETQ come from the germline V gene. The germline V and J ends were trimmed by 0 bases and 7 bases, with 10 bases remaining between them. The CDR3 runs 13 residues. The DNA of the CDR3 is TGCGCCAGCAGCTTGGTTCAGGGAGGTGGCTACACCTTC. Translated, it gives CASSLVQGGGYTF.

J is TRBJ2-3 and V is TRBV30; TRBD2 matches at 7 bases. This CDR3 is 15 amino acids long. The V and J ends lost 4 bases and 6 bases, in that order; junction bases with no gene match: 13. CDR1 is GTSNPN, CDR2 SVGIG, per germline (reference sequence). CDR3 residues: CAWTPPGLTSDTQYF. In DNA, the CDR3 is TGTGCCTGGACTCCTCCGGGACTAACCTCCGATACGCAGTATTTT.

As for this clone: The same CDR3 also results from other DNA sequences found in this sample. The chain is built from TRBV4-1 and TRBJ1-4; TRBD1 matches 8 bases. The CDR3 sequence is 16 residues long. Germline V gene sequence: CDR1 MGHRA, CDR2 YSYEKL. Trimming at V came to 1 base and at J to 5 bases, leaving 6 bases not matched to a gene. The CDR3 region is CASSQGRGQENEKLFF. Here the CDR3 DNA reads TGCGCCAGCAGCCAAGGGCGGGGACAGGAAAATGAAAAACTGTTTTTT.

This clone has a handful of counts. The V and J genes are TRBV3-1 (or the pseudogene TRBV3-2) and TRBJ2-7, with D unresolved. Between the trimmed V and J ends, which lost 2 bases and 3 bases, there was a span of 8 bases. The germline gives CDR1 LGHDT, CDR2 YNNKEL (reference sequence). CDR3 size: 13 residues. CDR3 DNA: TGTGCCAGCAGCCAAAACTCCCTCTACGAGCAGTACTTC. Translation gives CASSQNSLYEQYF.

This chain links TRBV11-2 with TRBJ1-5, with 8 nucleotides matching TRBD1. The ends lost 5 bases at V and 3 bases at J; junction bases unmatched: 6. This CDR3 spans 15 amino acids. Germline values: CDR1 SGHAT, CDR2 FQNNGV. In DNA, the CDR3 is TGTGCCAGCAGCGCCGGACAGGGACTCAATCAGCCCCAGCATTTT. This encodes CASSAGQGLNQPQHF.

CDR3 sequence reads: CASNRGPRVNNEQFF. CDR3 bases: TGTGCCAGTAACAGGGGGCCGAGGGTTAACAATGAGCAGTTCTTC. The chain carries TRBV2 and TRBJ2-1, with TRBD1 matching over 9 bases. V was clipped by 9 bases and J by 5 bases; unmatched bases: 11. CDR3 size: 15 residues. Germline values: CDR1 SNHLY, CDR2 FYNNEI.

The V call is TRBV9, the J call TRBJ1-1; 7 positions match TRBD1. Germline loops: CDR1 SGDLS, CDR2 YYNGEE. This CDR3 comprises 14 residues. Germline trimming cut 4 bases from V and 5 bases from J; bases unmatched to any gene: 8. This CDR3 reads CASSRQGVGTEAFF. In nucleotides, the CDR3 is TGTGCCAGCAGCAGACAGGGCGTGGGTACTGAAGCTTTCTTT.

J is TRBJ1-2 and V is TRBV13, with a tentative D call TRBD1 (6 bases). V dropped 0 bases and J dropped 7 bases, with 12 bases sitting between them. The CDR3 consists of 14 residues. Germline V gene data show CDR1 as PRHDT and CDR2 as FYEKMQ (reference sequence). CDR3 protein: CASSLGQGLSGYTF. DNA for the CDR3: TGTGCCAGCAGCTTAGGGCAGGGGTTAAGTGGCTACACCTTC.

The V gene is TRBV3-1 (or the pseudogene TRBV3-2), the J gene TRBJ1-3; 7 positions match TRBD1. V lost 3 bases to trimming and J lost 4 bases; unmatched junction nucleotides: 9. The length of the CDR3 is 16 residues. In germline, CDR1 is LGHDT, CDR2 YNNKEL (reference sequence). CDR3 residues: CASSHSGDRAGNTIYF. The CDR3 nucleotides read TGTGCCAGCAGCCACTCCGGTGACAGGGCCGGAAACACCATATATTTT.

The chain is built from TRBV6-5 and TRBJ1-5, with 7 nucleotides matching TRBD1. V was clipped by 2 bases and J by 2 bases; unmatched bases: 6. This CDR3 contains 16 residues. Germline-derived CDR1 and CDR2 are MNHEY and SVGAGI. CDR3 DNA: TGTGCCAGCAGTTACCCGACAGGGCAGGGCAATCAGCCCCAGCATTTT. It encodes CASSYPTGQGNQPQHF.

The V gene is TRBV7-9, the J gene TRBJ2-7; the D gene is possibly TRBD1 (6 bases). The ends were cut back, 1 base at V and 5 bases at J, with 12 bases in the middle. This CDR3 spans 14 amino acids. Germline V lookup: CDR1 SEHNR, CDR2 FQNEAQ (reference sequence). As DNA, the CDR3 is TGTGCCAGCAGCTTAGGCACAGGGTTGGACGAGCAGTACTTC. Translation: CASSLGTGLDEQYF.